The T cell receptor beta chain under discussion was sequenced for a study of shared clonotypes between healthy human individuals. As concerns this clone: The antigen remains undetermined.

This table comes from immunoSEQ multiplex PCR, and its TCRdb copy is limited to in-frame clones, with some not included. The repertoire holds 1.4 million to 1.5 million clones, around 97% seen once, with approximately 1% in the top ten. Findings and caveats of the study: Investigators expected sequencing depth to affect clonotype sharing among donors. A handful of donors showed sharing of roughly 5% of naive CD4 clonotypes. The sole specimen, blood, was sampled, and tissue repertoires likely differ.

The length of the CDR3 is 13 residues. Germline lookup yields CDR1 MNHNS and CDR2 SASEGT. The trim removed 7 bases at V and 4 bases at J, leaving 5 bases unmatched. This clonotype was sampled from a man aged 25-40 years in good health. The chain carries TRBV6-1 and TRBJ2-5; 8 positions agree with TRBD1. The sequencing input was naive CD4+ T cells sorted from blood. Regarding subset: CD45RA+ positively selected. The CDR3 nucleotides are TGTGCCAGCATTAGAGACAGGGGAGAGACCCAGTACTTC. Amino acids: CASIRDRGETQYF.